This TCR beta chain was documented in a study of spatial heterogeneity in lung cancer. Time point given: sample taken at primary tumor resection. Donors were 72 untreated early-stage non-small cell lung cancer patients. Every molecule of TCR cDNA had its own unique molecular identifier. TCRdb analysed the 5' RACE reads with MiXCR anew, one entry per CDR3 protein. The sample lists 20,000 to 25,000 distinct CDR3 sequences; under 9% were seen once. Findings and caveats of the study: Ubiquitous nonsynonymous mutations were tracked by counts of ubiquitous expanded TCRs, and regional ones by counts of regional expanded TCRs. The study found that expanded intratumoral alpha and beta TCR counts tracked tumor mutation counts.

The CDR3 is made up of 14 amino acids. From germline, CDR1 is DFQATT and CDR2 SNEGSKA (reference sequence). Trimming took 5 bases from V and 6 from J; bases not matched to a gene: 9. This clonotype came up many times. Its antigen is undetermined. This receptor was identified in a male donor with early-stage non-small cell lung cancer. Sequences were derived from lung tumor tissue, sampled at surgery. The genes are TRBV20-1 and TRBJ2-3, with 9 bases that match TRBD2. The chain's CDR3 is CSAVPAGGSDTQYF. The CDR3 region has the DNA TGCAGTGCTGTCCCAGCGGGAGGTTCCGATACGCAGTATTTT.